This passage covers 23 T cell receptor beta chains from one sample sequenced in a study of vaccination and CD4 T cells after COVID-19. Their antigens are not known. Sequenced with the Oncomine TCR Beta short-read assay was DNA taken from cultured CD4+ T cells. TCRdb ran MiXCR on the PCR reads and lists one entry per CDR3 protein. The sample has about 15,000 distinct CDR3 sequences; 65% to 80% are singletons. Treatment meaning: 10-day PBMC culture with coronavirus spike peptide pools or control peptides (ViraFEST assay). The sequencing input was CD4+ T cells from blood, cultured in vitro. The receptor source for this set is a human donor who had recovered from COVID-19.

This CDR3 is CASSPRQGVDTQYF. The CDR3, as DNA: TGTGCCAGTAGTCCGAGACAGGGGGTCGATACGCAGTATTTT. V gene TRBV19 combines with J gene TRBJ2-3; 9 nucleotides agree with TRBD1. Germline V gene lookup returns CDR1 LNHDA and CDR2 SQIVND (reference sequence). Trimming at V came to 5 bases and at J to 6 bases, leaving 6 bases not matched to a gene. The CDR3 is 14 residues long.

The J gene is TRBJ1-6, the V gene TRBV20-1; a weak D match, TRBD1 (6 bases). Between the trimmed V and J ends, which lost 0 bases and 6 bases, there was a span of 12 bases. The CDR3 runs to 15 residues. CDR1 is DFQATT, CDR2 SNEGSKA, per germline (reference sequence). The CDR3 nucleotides read TGCAGTGCTAGAGAATACAACAGGGTTAATTCACCCCTCCACTTT. Its translation is CSAREYNRVNSPLHF.

This clonotype was observed a single time. V is TRBV7-2 and J is TRBJ2-7; D is unclear. CDR3 size: 13 residues. Germline lookup yields CDR1 SGHTA and CDR2 FQGNSA. The ends were cut back, 4 bases at V and 5 bases at J, with 12 bases in the middle. CDR3 nucleotide sequence: TGTGCCAGCAGCTCCATCTCGGTACACGAGCAGTACTTC. This translates into CASSSISVHEQYF.

The chain uses TRBV6-5 and TRBJ1-1; 9 bases fit TRBD1. CDR1 and CDR2 (germline): MNHEY, SVGAGI. There are 16 residues in the CDR3. Trimming at V came to 0 bases and at J to 4 bases, leaving 6 bases not matched to a gene. The CDR3 spells CASSYSNRGRGTEAFF. The CDR3 DNA reads TGTGCCAGCAGTTACTCGAACAGGGGGCGAGGCACTGAAGCTTTCTTT.

This rearrangement joins TRBV19 to TRBJ2-3; D unresolved. Trimming cost V 3 bases and J 9 bases, with 19 bases left between them. The CDR3 length is 15 residues. Germline-derived CDR1 and CDR2 are LNHDA and SQIVND (reference sequence). CDR3 in DNA: TGTGCCAGTAGTATCGCCGGTCGGAAGGCAGTGACGCAGTATTTT. It translates to CASSIAGRKAVTQYF.

The CDR3 region has the DNA TGTGCCAGCAGCCCCAGCGGGAGGCAGCAGTACTTC. Translated, it gives CASSPSGRQQYF. The genes are TRBV7-2 and TRBJ2-7, with TRBD2 matching 9 bases. V lost 5 bases and J lost 8; bases outside the gene matches: 4. Germline CDR1 SGHTA, CDR2 FQGNSA. The CDR3 is 12 residues long.

This chain joins TRBV24-1 and TRBJ1-2, with TRBD1 identical over 9 bases. CDR3 size: 14 residues. With V trimmed by 3 bases and J by 8 bases, 6 bases remained unmatched. Germline V gene lookup returns CDR1 KGHDR and CDR2 SFDVKD. The CDR3 sequence: CATSDPGDRVGYTF. The CDR3 DNA sequence: TGTGCCACCAGTGATCCAGGGGACAGGGTCGGCTACACCTTC.

The rearrangement uses TRBV7-9 and TRBJ1-2, with D possibly being TRBD1 (5 bases). This CDR3 region has 16 residues. The germline V and J ends were trimmed by 5 bases and 6 bases, with 22 bases remaining between them. CDR1 is SEHNR and CDR2 is FQNEAQ in the germline V gene (reference sequence). The chain's CDR3 is CASSPLRELRDDGYTF. Written as DNA, the CDR3 is TGTGCCAGCAGCCCCCTCCGGGAACTGAGGGACGATGGCTACACCTTC.

In DNA, the CDR3 is TGTGCCAGCAGTCTCCGGGCCCGACCCCGGCGGACTAATGAAAAACTGTTTTTT. Translation gives CASSLRARPRRTNEKLFF. The chain couples TRBV2 to TRBJ1-4, with no clear D. From germline, CDR1 is SNHLY and CDR2 FYNNEI. V dropped 5 bases and J dropped 2 bases, with 21 bases sitting between them. CDR3 length equals 18 residues.

This clonotype was seen more than once but under ten times. V gene TRBV24-1 combines with J gene TRBJ2-3, with D maybe TRBD2 (6 bases). Germline V CDR1 and CDR2: KGHDR, SFDVKD. The length of the CDR3 is 15 residues. Trimming left V 3 bases short and J 2 bases short, with 11 bases between. For the CDR3, the DNA is TGTGCCACCAGTGATAGGGACTTTAACACAGATACGCAGTATTTT. It is translated as CATSDRDFNTDTQYF.

CDR3 sequence (DNA): TGCAGTGCTAGAGATTTGATCACCGGGGAGCTGTTTTTT. Translated, it gives CSARDLITGELFF. The chain has TRBV20-1 and TRBJ2-2; D gene uncertain. The germline V gene has CDR1 DFQATT and CDR2 SNEGSKA (reference sequence). The CDR3 has 13 amino acids. Trimming left V 0 bases short and J 4 bases short, with 6 bases between.

This clonotype was picked up a small number of times. The chain's CDR3 is CASSLQTATDTQYF. The CDR3 region has the DNA TGTGCCAGCAGTCTTCAGACAGCCACAGATACGCAGTATTTT. This chain connects TRBV27 to TRBJ2-3, with D maybe TRBD1 (5 bases). V was pared by 5 bases and J by 2 bases, with 11 bases between. Germline V lookup: CDR1 MNHEY, CDR2 SMNVEV (reference sequence). CDR3 size: 14 residues.

The J gene is TRBJ1-6, the V gene TRBV27; D remains ambiguous. This CDR3 has 17 residues. V was cut by 0 bases and J by 0 bases, with 9 bases left in between. Per the germline V gene, CDR1 is MNHEY and CDR2 is SMNVEV (reference sequence). The CDR3 DNA follows: TGTGCCAGCAGTTTATCCGGGGTGAGCTCCTATAATTCACCCCTCCACTTT. Residues: CASSLSGVSSYNSPLHF.

V and J are TRBV7-2 and TRBJ1-2; possible D gene TRBD1, 6 bases. Germline V gene data show CDR1 as SGHTA and CDR2 as FQGNSA. V was shortened by 1 base and J by 7 bases, with 7 bases between the two germline ends. This CDR3 region has 12 residues. CDR3 bases: TGTGCCAGCAGCTTAGACAGGGTTGGCTACACCTTC. Residues: CASSLDRVGYTF.

The J gene is TRBJ1-1, the V gene TRBV7-8, with 10 bases matching TRBD1. The V gene end was trimmed by 5 bases and the J gene end by 5 bases; junction bases not matched to a gene: 11. Per germline, CDR1 SGHVS and CDR2 FQNEAQ. This CDR3 spans 16 amino acids. The CDR3 nucleotides are TGTGCCAGCAGCGCTCGGGACAGGGGTCGGGGGACTGAAGCTTTCTTT. Amino acid sequence: CASSARDRGRGTEAFF.

This chain links TRBV19 with TRBJ2-3; D gene unclear. The germline V and J ends were trimmed by 4 bases and 5 bases, with 4 bases remaining between them. The CDR3 loop spans 11 amino acids. The V gene's germline CDR1 is LNHDA and CDR2 SQIVND (reference sequence). The CDR3 loop is CASSTIDTQYF. The CDR3 region has the DNA TGTGCCAGTAGTACAATAGATACGCAGTATTTT.

The chain recombines TRBV21-1 with TRBJ2-3; no check of the table's D call, TRBD1, against the DNA was made. TRBV21-1 is labeled a pseudogene. This CDR3 has 16 amino acids. CDR3 DNA: TGTGCCAGCAACCACCGAGACAGGGGAAGTCCAGATACGCAGTATTTT. Translating it yields CASNHRDRGSPDTQYF.

The table lists this clonotype with a few counts. This chain connects TRBV7-2 to TRBJ1-2; TRBD1 matches 7 bases. The junction had 10 bases not matched to a gene; V was cut back by 5 bases and J by 4 bases. The CDR3 is made up of 15 amino acids. Germline loops: CDR1 SGHTA, CDR2 FQGNSA. CDR3 sequence reads: CASSVRQGGPYGYTF. The CDR3 bases are TGTGCCAGCAGCGTCAGGCAGGGGGGGCCCTATGGCTACACCTTC.

The chain is built from TRBV25-1 and TRBJ1-2; D may be TRBD1 (5 bases). Germline assignment: CDR1 MGHDK and CDR2 SYGVNS. The CDR3 extends over 13 amino acids. The germline V and J ends were trimmed by 4 bases and 1 base, with 7 bases remaining between them. CDR3 amino acids: CASSVDSNYGYTF. The CDR3 coding sequence is TGTGCCAGCAGTGTAGACAGTAACTATGGCTACACCTTC.

This clonotype was seen a few times. In nucleotides, the CDR3 is TGCAGTGCTAGAGATCGGAGAAATCAGCCCCAGCATTTT. Translating gives CSARDRRNQPQHF. The gene calls are TRBV20-1 and TRBJ1-5, with unresolved D. The CDR3 sequence is 13 residues long. The germline CDR1 and CDR2 sequences are DFQATT and SNEGSKA (reference sequence). V was clipped by 0 bases and J by 4 bases, with 7 bases between them.

This rearrangement joins TRBV24-1 to TRBJ2-3, with TRBD1 matching 7 bases. The CDR3 runs 20 residues. The trim removed 4 bases at V and 1 base at J, leaving 19 bases unmatched. The germline V gene encodes CDR1 KGHDR and CDR2 SFDVKD. This CDR3 reads CATSERGRKGATHRTDTQYF. CDR3 DNA: TGTGCCACCAGTGAACGAGGGCGGAAGGGGGCTACCCACCGCACAGATACGCAGTATTTT.

This chain joins TRBV29-1 and TRBJ2-7; D uncertain. V was shortened by 3 bases and J by 6 bases, with 9 bases between the two germline ends. This CDR3 comprises 11 residues. Germline CDR1 is SQVTM and CDR2 is ANQGSEA. The CDR3 region is CSVETPGEQYF. CDR3 nucleotides: TGCAGCGTTGAGACCCCTGGCGAGCAGTACTTC.

V is TRBV28 and J is TRBJ1-6; D gene uncertain. Trimming took off 2 bases at V and 5 bases at J, with 7 bases between the two ends. The germline CDR1 and CDR2 sequences are MDHEN and SYDVKM. The CDR3 loop spans 14 amino acids. The CDR3 DNA reads as TGTGCCAGCAGTTTACCTCGCGATAATTCACCCCTCCACTTT. It is translated as CASSLPRDNSPLHF. Based on the CDR3 plus reference TRBV28 and TRBJ1-6, the full variable domain is DVKVTQSSRYLVKRTGEKVFLECVQDMDHENMFWYRQDPGLGLRLIYFSYDVKMKEKGDIPEGYSVSREKKERFSLILESASTNQTSMYLCASSLPRDNSPLHFGNGTRLTVT.